A selection of T cell receptor beta chains follows, all from one sample in a study of radiotherapy plus CTLA-4 blockade in lung cancer. Data came from immunoSEQ multiplex PCR; TCRdb stores just in-frame clones and leaves some out. The data show approximately 52,000 clones, 65% to 85% seen once. The sample was peripheral blood, taken from a patient treated with radiotherapy plus ipilimumab. All receptors come from a human donor with non-small cell lung cancer whose response to radiotherapy plus ipilimumab could not be evaluated. Both conserved end residues are part of each CDR3. D genes are given only for firm matches. Clone size is not always given. Where it is, it says once, few, many or a class for expanded clones.

V gene	clone size	D gene	J gene	CDR3 DNA	CDR3 protein
TRBV4-2	-	TRBD2	TRBJ2-1	TGTGCCAGCAGCCAGTTCACAGCGGGGGGCGGCTCCTACAATGAGCAGTTCTTC	CASSQFTAGGGSYNEQFF
TRBV7-9	-	TRBD1	TRBJ1-2	TGTGCCAGCAGCTACCCGGGACAGGCGCGGGGCTACACCTTC	CASSYPGQARGYTF
TRBV19	-	TRBD1	TRBJ1-2	TGTGCCAGTAGTCTCTACGGGGACAGCTACTACACCTTC	CASSLYGDSYYTF
TRBV19	-	TRBD2	TRBJ2-1	TGTGCCAGTAGTCCTCGGGGACTAGCGGGGGCCCACAATGAGCAGTTCTTC	CASSPRGLAGAHNEQFF
TRBV9	few	-	TRBJ2-3	TGTGCCAGCAGCGTAGATCAAACAGATACGCAGTATTTT	CASSVDQTDTQYF
TRBV11-2	-	-	TRBJ1-1	TGTGCCAGCAGCCCCATCCGGGGGGTTAATACTGAAGCTTTCTTT	CASSPIRGVNTEAFF
TRBV4-3	few	-	TRBJ2-5	TGCGCCAGCAGCCAAGCCCCCGCGGCCCAAGAGACCCAGTACTTC	CASSQAPAAQETQYF
TRBV7-8	-	TRBD2	TRBJ2-3	TGTGCCAGCAGCTTAGAAGGCGGGAGGGCGGTAGATACGCAGTATTTT	CASSLEGGRAVDTQYF
TRBV18	once	TRBD1	TRBJ2-2	TGTGCCAGCTCATATTCCTCGGGACAGGGGACCGGGGAGCTGTTTTTT	CASSYSSGQGTGELFF
TRBV5-1	few	TRBD1	TRBJ1-4	TGCGCCAGCAGCTGGGCCCAGGGGGCGCTCTCGGGAAAACTGTTTTTT	CASSWAQGALSGKLFF
TRBV30	-	TRBD1	TRBJ2-7	TGTGCCTGGAGCCAAATAGGACAGGGGGTGCAGTACTTC	CAWSQIGQGVQYF
TRBV7-9	once	TRBD2	TRBJ2-1	TGTGCCAGCAGCTACTCCGGGGGGGCCGGCGATGAGCAGTTCTTC	CASSYSGGAGDEQFF
TRBV7-9	-	TRBD1	TRBJ2-7	TGTGCCAGCAGCTATCTACAGGGGTGGGGAAATGAGGGGAGGCAGTACTTC	CASSYLQGWGNEGRQYF
TRBV18	few	TRBD1	TRBJ1-2	TGTGCCAGCTCTCTTAAACCGACAGGGGACGGCTACACCTTC	CASSLKPTGDGYTF
TRBV9	-	TRBD1	TRBJ2-2	TGTGCCAGCAGCACAAGAGGGGACAGGGGAGGGACCGGGGAGCTGTTTTTT	CASSTRGDRGGTGELFF
TRBV5-4	-	-	TRBJ2-3	TGTGCCAGCAGCTTTCAGGCTGTTACTACGCAGTATTTT	CASSFQAVTTQYF
TRBV12-5	-	-	TRBJ1-1	TGTGCTAGTGGGACGACGGGGGTGGACACTGAAGCTTTCTTT	CASGTTGVDTEAFF
TRBV9	few	-	TRBJ2-3	TGTGCCAGCAGCGCGACAAGCCCAGATACGCAGTATTTT	CASSATSPDTQYF
TRBV5-1	few	TRBD1	TRBJ1-2	TGCGCCAGCAGCTCGGAACAGGGGCAGGGCTACACCTTC	CASSSEQGQGYTF
TRBV28	few	-	TRBJ2-7	TGTGCCAGCACAGGTTTCTACGAGCAGTACTTC	CASTGFYEQYF
TRBV5-4	-	-	TRBJ2-5	TGTGCCAGCAGCCCCGTCGCCGCGGGCGCGACCCAGTACTTC	CASSPVAAGATQYF
TRBV28	-	-	TRBJ1-1	TGTGCCAGCACCCGACAGTCTGAAGCTTTCTTT	CASTRQSEAFF
TRBV6-6	-	-	TRBJ1-1	TGTGCCAGCACCGTGTCGTTGAACACTGAAGCTTTCTTT	CASTVSLNTEAFF
TRBV7-9	-	-	TRBJ1-2	TGTGCCAGCAGCTTAGTCCCCCCGCGCGAGGGTTATGGCTACACCTTC	CASSLVPPREGYGYTF